This T cell receptor beta chain was sequenced during a study of PD-L1 blockade in urothelial cancer. Across the whole study: The patients first took atezolizumab in about 2014, receiving 1,200 mg intravenously every 3 weeks. Blood was tested 3 weeks (second dose) and 6 weeks into treatment.

Germline V CDR1 and CDR2: MGHRA, YSYEKL. V lost 4 bases, J lost 9 bases, and 6 bases stayed unmatched. This CDR3 has 13 amino acids. Stated time point: pretreatment peripheral blood. Patient disease was locally advanced or metastatic urothelial carcinoma. The templates were synthetic TCR analogs, and they were spiked into each PCR. TCRdb's table, derived via immunoSEQ multiplex PCR, lists solely in-frame clones and lacks some. The sample consists of fewer than 60,000 clones, less than 90% of them appearing once. The source is a man aged 65-85 years with urothelial cancer. The sample in question was PBMCs, obtained around atezolizumab (anti-PD-L1) treatment. The J gene is TRBJ1-1, the V gene TRBV4-1, with 9 positions matching TRBD1. CDR3 sequence (DNA): TGCGCCAGCAGCCCCCGGACAGGGGTAAAAGCTTTCTTT. Translation: CASSPRTGVKAFF.